This TCR beta chain was recorded in a study of blood T cells in healthy people across ages. Study in general: Through template switching, about one barcoded beta molecule was captured per two T cells, as measured in model experiments.

Concerning this clonotype: Its specificity is not known.

Study-level results: Bulk PBMC profiling left naive and antigen-experienced comparisons inconclusive.

Looked up from germline, CDR1 is LGHNA and CDR2 is YNFKEQ. The CDR3 extends over 16 amino acids. Trimming took 1 base from V and 0 from J, leaving 11 bases between them. Sample-barcoded 5' priming and a J-beta primer mix drove a second PCR of roughly 7 to 11 cycles. All samples yielded 2.5 million or more CDR3-containing paired-end reads. MiXCR was run by TCRdb on the 5' RACE reads, yielding one entry per CDR3 protein. Among about 690,000 distinct CDR3 sequences listed, approximately 40% were seen once. The sample consisted of blood. This clonotype was obtained from a man aged 80 or over in good health. This chain connects TRBV4-2 to TRBJ2-3; D is uncertain. The CDR3 DNA sequence: TGTGCCAGCAGCCAAGGAACCGAGACTAGCACAGATACGCAGTATTTT. Residues: CASSQGTETSTDTQYF.